These 26 T cell receptor beta chains originate from one sample sequenced in a study of T cell clonotyping in hematopoietic cell transplantation. Profiling relied on immunoSEQ multiplex PCR, and the TCRdb table lists in-frame clones only, not all of them. The sample consists of approximately 44,000 clones, 90% to 95% of them appearing once. The sample consisted of peripheral blood mononuclear cells. The receptors come from a woman between 50 and 59 years old in good health. Some clones in this sample may be carry-over from other donors' samples.

This chain connects TRBV14 to TRBJ2-7; no definite D call. CDR1 is SGHDN, CDR2 FVKESK, per germline. The CDR3 runs 13 residues. V shed 4 bases and J shed 3 bases, with 10 bases lying between them. The CDR3 protein is CASSLEASYEQYF. CDR3 DNA sequence: TGTGCCAGCAGCCTCGAAGCGAGCTACGAGCAGTACTTC.

V and J are TRBV30 and TRBJ1-1; D uncertain. V was cut by 1 base and J by 0 bases, with 6 bases left in between. Per germline, CDR1 GTSNPN and CDR2 SVGIG (reference sequence). This CDR3 region has 13 residues. CDR3 DNA sequence: TGTGCCTGGAGTGGTGGAATGAACACTGAAGCTTTCTTT. Translation: CAWSGGMNTEAFF. Complete variable domain (other parts from reference TRBV30 and TRBJ1-1): SQTIHQWPATLVQPVGSPLSLECTVEGTSNPNLYWYRQAAGRGLQLLFYSVGIGQISSEVPQNLSASRPQDRQFILSSKKLLLSDSGFYLCAWSGGMNTEAFFGQGTRLTVV.

The count of this clone is one. The chain employs TRBV5-1 and TRBJ1-6, with a tentative D call TRBD1 (6 bases). This CDR3 spans 15 amino acids. Germline CDR1 is SGHRS and CDR2 is YFSETQ. V was shortened by 2 bases and J by 7 bases, with 13 bases between the two germline ends. The CDR3 sequence is CASSLNRAGNSPLHF. In DNA form, the CDR3 reads TGCGCCAGCAGCTTAAACAGGGCGGGGAATTCACCCCTCCACTTT.

V and J are TRBV5-4 and TRBJ1-5; 7 bases are a match to TRBD1. CDR3 length equals 13 residues. V was pared by 4 bases and J by 5 bases, with 3 bases of the junction left unmatched. Germline V CDR1 and CDR2: SGHNT, YYREEE (reference sequence). CDR3 sequence: CASSPGQYQPQHF. The CDR3 DNA follows: TGTGCCAGCAGCCCGGGACAGTATCAGCCCCAGCATTTT.

The J gene is TRBJ1-6, the V gene TRBV7-6, with D perhaps matching TRBD1 (5 bases). V shed 4 bases and J shed 5 bases, with 18 bases lying between them. Germline CDR1 and CDR2: SGHVS and FNYEAQ. The CDR3 is 17 amino acids. In nucleotides, the CDR3 is TGTGCCAGCAGCTCGGGGGTGGTGGCGGGAAATAATTCACCCCTCCACTTT. Translated, it gives CASSSGVVAGNNSPLHF.

The gene calls are TRBV11-2 and TRBJ2-1, with 8 bases identical to TRBD2. V gave up 4 bases and J gave up 4 bases; unmatched junction bases: 9. Germline CDR1 SGHAT, CDR2 FQNNGV. The CDR3 runs to 16 residues. CDR3 DNA sequence: TGTGCCAGCAGCTCCCGGGGTAGCGGGACATACAATGAGCAGTTCTTC. It is translated as CASSSRGSGTYNEQFF.

This clone has only one observation. This chain uses TRBV6-6 with TRBJ1-2, with 9 positions matching TRBD1. Germline V lookup: CDR1 MNHNY, CDR2 SVGAGI (reference sequence). The junction had 9 bases not matched to a gene; V was cut back by 6 bases and J by 7 bases. This CDR3 has 14 amino acids. The CDR3 nucleotides are TGTGCCAGCAGCTCCGGGACAGGGCTAAGTGGCTACACCTTC. This encodes CASSSGTGLSGYTF.

The chain combines TRBV6-4 with TRBJ2-2; D ambiguous. The CDR3 is 14 residues long. Looked up from germline, CDR1 is MRHNA and CDR2 is SNTAGT. Trimming shortened V by 6 bases and J by 5 bases, and 13 bases separated the two germline ends. In DNA, the CDR3 is TGTGCCAGCAGCCCTAACCAGGAAACCGGGGAGCTGTTTTTT. Its protein product is CASSPNQETGELFF.

The chain carries TRBV19 and TRBJ2-2, with D perhaps matching TRBD2 (5 bases). The CDR3 extends over 12 amino acids. Trimming left V 5 bases short and J 4 bases short, with 5 bases between. Germline lookup yields CDR1 LNHDA and CDR2 SQIVND (reference sequence). The CDR3 nucleotides are TGTGCCAGTAGTCGGGGCACCGGGGAGCTGTTTTTT. This sequence encodes CASSRGTGELFF.

The chain has TRBV7-2 and TRBJ1-3; D is ambiguous. Germline V lookup: CDR1 SGHTA, CDR2 FQGNSA. CDR3 size: 14 residues. V lost 2 bases to trimming and J lost 4 bases, with 9 bases between them. The CDR3 protein is CASSLRASGNTIYF. DNA of the CDR3: TGTGCCAGCAGCTTAAGGGCTTCGGGAAACACCATATATTTT.

This sequence joins TRBV19 and TRBJ1-5, with D perhaps matching TRBD1 (5 bases). The CDR3 has 14 residues. V lost 2 bases to trimming and J lost 3 bases, with 8 bases between them. Germline CDR1 and CDR2: LNHDA and SQIVND (reference sequence). The CDR3: CASSISGINQPQHF. CDR3 nucleotide sequence: TGTGCCAGTAGTATATCAGGGATCAATCAGCCCCAGCATTTT.

A single count supports this clone. V usage is TRBV5-6 and J usage is TRBJ2-1, with D hard to call. V was cut by 0 bases and J by 3 bases, with 4 bases left in between. Germline CDR1 SGHDT, CDR2 YYEEEE. This CDR3 has 13 amino acids. The CDR3 region has the DNA TGTGCCAGCAGCTTGGCTTACTACAATGAGCAGTTCTTC. Protein: CASSLAYYNEQFF.

V is TRBV5-8 and J is TRBJ1-1, with unresolved D. This CDR3 region has 12 residues. Germline loops: CDR1 SGHTS, CDR2 YDEGEE. Trimming removed 0 bases from V and 11 bases from J, with 11 bases in between. The CDR3 sequence is CASSLGSLRAFF. Written as DNA, the CDR3 is TGTGCCAGCAGCTTGGGGTCTCTGCGGGCTTTCTTT.

This rearrangement joins TRBV5-1 to TRBJ1-2; D not certain. Germline CDR1 reads SGHRS; CDR2 reads YFSETQ. Trimming stripped 0 bases from V and 0 bases from J, with 12 bases between. The CDR3 spans 16 residues. The CDR3 region has the DNA TGCGCCAGCAGCTTGGCCGGGGTTGGGGCTAACTATGGCTACACCTTC. This encodes CASSLAGVGANYGYTF. Combining the CDR3 with reference TRBV5-1 and TRBJ1-2 gives the whole variable domain KAGVTQTPRYLIKTRGQQVTLSCSPISGHRSVSWYQQTPGQGLQFLFEYFSETQRNKGNFPGRFSGRQFSNSRSEMNVSTLELGDSALYLCASSLAGVGANYGYTFGSGTRLTVV.

This chain joins TRBV6-5 and TRBJ1-1; weak D call: TRBD1 (5 bases). The CDR3 is 13 amino acids. The V end lost 2 bases, the J end lost 1 base, and 5 bases lay between the germline ends. Germline V gives CDR1 MNHEY, CDR2 SVGAGI. The CDR3 DNA follows: TGTGCCAGCAGTTACAGGGGGAACACTGAAGCTTTCTTT. It translates to CASSYRGNTEAFF.

J is TRBJ1-6 and V is TRBV6-6; 7 bases agree with TRBD1. This CDR3 has 15 amino acids. V shed 2 bases and J 10 bases; nucleotides not matched to a gene: 8. Germline V gives CDR1 MNHNY, CDR2 SVGAGI (reference sequence). CDR3 sequence (DNA): TGTGCCAGCAGTTACGAGGGACAGCCTGAGTCACCCCTCCACTTT. Protein sequence: CASSYEGQPESPLHF.

This chain connects TRBV19 to TRBJ1-1, with D possibly matching TRBD1 (6 bases). V shed 6 bases and J shed 1 base, with 18 bases lying between them. Looked up from germline, CDR1 is LNHDA and CDR2 is SQIVND (reference sequence). This CDR3 comprises 16 residues. The CDR3 loop reads CASSLFTGFENTEAFF. The CDR3 DNA reads TGTGCCAGTAGCCTTTTTACAGGGTTCGAGAACACTGAAGCTTTCTTT.

The V gene is TRBV9, the J gene TRBJ1-1; TRBD1 aligns across 10 bases. Losses at the gene ends were 5 bases for V and 3 bases for J; bases not matched to a gene: 7. The CDR3 has 15 residues. Germline-derived CDR1 and CDR2 are SGDLS and YYNGEE. The CDR3 region is CASSATGGVDTEAFF. CDR3 nucleotides: TGTGCCAGCAGTGCGACAGGGGGCGTCGACACTGAAGCTTTCTTT.

The chain combines TRBV5-4 with TRBJ1-3; D unresolved. Trimming took 2 bases from V and 1 from J, leaving 1 base between them. CDR3 length equals 12 residues. CDR1 is SGHNT, CDR2 YYREEE, per germline (reference sequence). CDR3 protein: CASSFSGNTIYF. Written as DNA, the CDR3 is TGTGCCAGCAGCTTTTCTGGAAACACCATATATTTT. Looking up the rest from reference TRBV5-4 and TRBJ1-3 gives the full variable domain: ETGVTQSPTHLIKTRGQQVTLRCSSQSGHNTVSWYQQALGQGPQFIFQYYREEENGRGNFPPRFSGLQFPNYSSELNVNALELDDSALYLCASSFSGNTIYFGEGSWLTVV.

J is TRBJ2-3 and V is TRBV7-8; D is unresolved. V lost 3 bases to trimming and J lost 2 bases, with 15 bases between them. CDR1 is SGHVS and CDR2 is FQNEAQ in the germline V gene. This CDR3 region has 16 residues. CDR3 protein: CASSLSVEGLTDTQYF. For the CDR3, the DNA is TGTGCCAGCAGCTTGTCGGTTGAAGGCCTCACAGATACGCAGTATTTT.

V gene TRBV4-2 combines with J gene TRBJ2-7, with D possibly being TRBD1 (5 bases). Germline CDR1 reads LGHNA; CDR2 reads YNFKEQ. CDR3 length: 16 amino acids. The ends were cut back, 1 base at V and 2 bases at J, with 15 bases in the middle. Here the CDR3 DNA reads TGTGCCAGCAGCCAAGTTTTTGACTCGGACACCTACGAGCAGTACTTC. Its translation: CASSQVFDSDTYEQYF.

This clone was detected once. The chain is built from TRBV5-8 and TRBJ2-3; possible D gene TRBD1, 6 bases. The CDR3 is 12 residues long. Germline V gene lookup returns CDR1 SGHTS and CDR2 YDEGEE. V was cut by 1 base and J by 11 bases, with 11 bases left in between. The CDR3 sequence: CASSLLQGKQYF. The CDR3 DNA sequence: TGTGCCAGCAGCTTGCTCCAGGGGAAGCAGTATTTT. The full variable domain, with the rest looked up from reference TRBV5-8 and TRBJ2-3, is EAGVTQSPTHLIKTRGQQATLRCSPISGHTSVYWYQQALGLGLQFLLWYDEGEERNRGNFPPRFSGRQFPNYSSELNVNALELEDSALYLCASSLLQGKQYFGPGTRLTVL.

This chain uses TRBV28 with TRBJ1-5; D unresolved. In germline, CDR1 is MDHEN, CDR2 SYDVKM. Trimming removed 3 bases from V and 0 bases from J, with 18 bases in between. The CDR3 totals 18 residues. Written as DNA, the CDR3 is TGTGCCAGCAGTTTCTCGGGCGGCTGGGCGGCTAGCAATCAGCCCCAGCATTTT. Protein product: CASSFSGGWAASNQPQHF.

This clone occurred once. The chain links TRBV5-1 to TRBJ1-6, with D unclear. V lost 0 bases and J lost 6, with 10 bases in between. The CDR3 extends over 15 amino acids. The germline CDR1 and CDR2 sequences are SGHRS and YFSETQ. CDR3 nucleotides: TGCGCCAGCAGCTTGGATCAGGTTTCTAATTCACCCCTCCACTTT. Encoded protein: CASSLDQVSNSPLHF.

V gene TRBV4-2 combines with J gene TRBJ1-2; D uncertain. From germline, CDR1 is LGHNA and CDR2 YNFKEQ. There are 16 residues in the CDR3. The V end lost 0 bases, the J end lost 0 bases, and 11 bases lay between the germline ends. The CDR3 here is CASSQDGISANYGYTF. CDR3 DNA: TGTGCCAGCAGCCAAGATGGTATAAGTGCTAACTATGGCTACACCTTC.

This chain joins TRBV6-1 and TRBJ2-2; a possible D gene is TRBD2 (6 bases). This CDR3 contains 13 residues. Germline V gene data show CDR1 as MNHNS and CDR2 as SASEGT. V lost 8 bases and J 4 bases, leaving 11 bases between the germline ends. The CDR3 protein is CASVGLTTGELFF. The CDR3 region has the DNA TGTGCCAGCGTGGGACTTACCACCGGGGAGCTGTTTTTT.